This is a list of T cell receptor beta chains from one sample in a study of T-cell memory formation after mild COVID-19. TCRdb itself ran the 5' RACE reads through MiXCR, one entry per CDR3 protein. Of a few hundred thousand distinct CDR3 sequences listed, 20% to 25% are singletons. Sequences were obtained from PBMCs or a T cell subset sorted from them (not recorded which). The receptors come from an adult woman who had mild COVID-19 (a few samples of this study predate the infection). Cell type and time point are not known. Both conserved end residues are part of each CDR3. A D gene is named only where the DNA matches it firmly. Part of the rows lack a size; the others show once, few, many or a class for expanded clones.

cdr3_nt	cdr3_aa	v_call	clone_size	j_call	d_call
TGTGCCAGCAGCTTAGCGGGACTAGCGGGAGCAGAGACCCAGTACTTC	CASSLAGLAGAETQYF	TRBV7-9	.	TRBJ2-5	TRBD2
TGTGCCAGCCGGGAGCGGCTCGAGTCGGCCGGGGAGCTGTTTTTT	CASRERLESAGELFF	TRBV12-3/TRBV12-4	.	TRBJ2-2	.
TGTGCCAGCAGTTTACTAGCGGGAGGGCCGTGGAATGAGCAGTTCTTC	CASSLLAGGPWNEQFF	TRBV27	few	TRBJ2-1	TRBD2
TGCAGTGCCAAGCGTAGCGGAGACTACAATGAGCAGTTCTTC	CSAKRSGDYNEQFF	TRBV20-1	many	TRBJ2-1	.
TGTGCCAGCAGCTTAGTTAGGCAGTTGAGGGTTTATGGCTACACCTTC	CASSLVRQLRVYGYTF	TRBV7-2	.	TRBJ1-2	.
TGTGCCAGCAGCGTAGAAAACCCCTACAATGAGCAGTTCTTC	CASSVENPYNEQFF	TRBV9	.	TRBJ2-1	.
TGCGCCAGCAGCCCAGCTGAGGGCTACGAGCAGTACTTC	CASSPAEGYEQYF	TRBV5-1	few	TRBJ2-7	.
TGTGCCAGCAGTGACGGATCTCTCTCCTACAATGAGCAGTTCTTC	CASSDGSLSYNEQFF	TRBV6-4	few	TRBJ2-1	.
TGTGCCAGCAGCTTGGACCTCACAGATACGCAGTATTTT	CASSLDLTDTQYF	TRBV5-5	many	TRBJ2-3	.
TGTGCCAGCAGTGAATTTGGGGGCGAGGGCTATGGCTACACCTTC	CASSEFGGEGYGYTF	TRBV25-1	.	TRBJ1-2	.
TGTGCCTGGAGTGTACAGGGGGCATTTGGAAACACCATATATTTT	CAWSVQGAFGNTIYF	TRBV30	few	TRBJ1-3	TRBD1
TGTGCCAGCAGTCGAAATCACCAAGAGACCCAGTACTTC	CASSRNHQETQYF	TRBV5-6	.	TRBJ2-5	.
TGCGCCAGCAGCCCCGGGACTGCTACCTACAATGAGCAGTTCTTC	CASSPGTATYNEQFF	TRBV5-1	.	TRBJ2-1	.
TGTGCCACCAGCAGAGGGACAGGGGTTACCTACGAGCAGTACTTC	CATSRGTGVTYEQYF	TRBV15	few	TRBJ2-7	TRBD1
TGTGCCAGCAGCTTAGCGAGCCGGGCAGATACGCAGTATTTT	CASSLASRADTQYF	TRBV7-2	many	TRBJ2-3	.
TGCAGTGCTATTCTGGAATACGAGCAGTACTTC	CSAILEYEQYF	TRBV20-1	.	TRBJ2-7	.
TGTGCCAGTAGTACCGACAGACGTGCAAACTATGGCTACACCTTC	CASSTDRRANYGYTF	TRBV19	.	TRBJ1-2	.
TGTGCCAGCAGCTTAGTTGTTAGCGGTGAGAATGAGCAGTTCTTC	CASSLVVSGENEQFF	TRBV7-9	few	TRBJ2-1	.
TGTGCCAGCAGCGTCCGCGGTGGGTCGGAGCAGTTCTTC	CASSVRGGSEQFF	TRBV28	.	TRBJ2-1	.
TGCAGCGTTGAAAGCGGGGACAGGGTTTTT	CSVESGDRVF	TRBV29-1	.	TRBJ1-4	TRBD1
TGTGACACAGGACAGGAAGATAGCAATCAGCCCCAGCATTTT	CDTGQEDSNQPQHF	TRBV19	.	TRBJ1-5	TRBD1
TGTGCCAGCAGCTCGAAAGGACTAGCGGGGGGGACCAACACCGGGGAGCTGTTTTTT	CASSSKGLAGGTNTGELFF	TRBV7-3	once	TRBJ2-2	TRBD2
TGTGCCAGCAGCTTAGCAGCCCGCCGTGAGCGAGATACGCAGTATTTT	CASSLAARRERDTQYF	TRBV7-2	few	TRBJ2-3	.
TGTGCCAGCAGCGACTCAGGGGGACGACAGCCCCAGCATTTT	CASSDSGGRQPQHF	TRBV7-6	.	TRBJ1-5	TRBD1
TGTGCCAGCAGGCCATCAGGGAATCTGAACGAAAAACTGTTTTTT	CASRPSGNLNEKLFF	TRBV12-3/TRBV12-4	.	TRBJ1-4	.
TGTGCCAGCAGCTCACCTACCCGGAGGGCAGAGGGAAACACCATATATTTT	CASSSPTRRAEGNTIYF	TRBV7-8	.	TRBJ1-3	.
TGTGCCAGTGCCCTTAGGGATTGGAATCAGCCCCAGCATTTT	CASALRDWNQPQHF	TRBV19	.	TRBJ1-5	.
TGTGCCAGCAGCCAAGGGAGGACTAGCGGGTCTCGGGAGACCCAGTACTTC	CASSQGRTSGSRETQYF	TRBV14	many	TRBJ2-5	TRBD2
TGTGCCAGTAGTCCTCCTGGGGACAGACAAAACTATGGCTACACCTTC	CASSPPGDRQNYGYTF	TRBV19	few	TRBJ1-2	TRBD1
TGTGCCAGCACATCCGACTTGATCTACGAGCAGTACTTC	CASTSDLIYEQYF	TRBV7-9	.	TRBJ2-7	.
TGTGCCAGCAGTTCCCGGGGGGCGAATGCTGAAGCTTTCTTT	CASSSRGANAEAFF	TRBV12-3/TRBV12-4	.	TRBJ1-1	.
TGCGCCAGCAGCTTGGAGGGGCGCGGCGAGGGAGAGACCCAGTACTTC	CASSLEGRGEGETQYF	TRBV5-1	.	TRBJ2-5	.
TGCAGTGCTAGACCGGGACTAGCGGGAGACTGGTATGCAGATACGCAGTATTTT	CSARPGLAGDWYADTQYF	TRBV20-1	many	TRBJ2-3	TRBD2
TGTGCCAGCAGCCCCGACTCTGGGGCCAACGTCCTGACTTTC	CASSPDSGANVLTF	TRBV7-2	.	TRBJ2-6	.
TGTGCCAGCAGCTCGAACACAGGGACTGTGAGAGATACGCAGTATTTT	CASSSNTGTVRDTQYF	TRBV5-5	.	TRBJ2-3	.
TGTGCCACCATCAAAAACGGCTTGGGAAACTTAGGGCAGTACTTC	CATIKNGLGNLGQYF	TRBV24-1	.	TRBJ2-7	.
TGTGCCAGTAGGCCGGGACAGGGCGTTCAAGGTGAAGCTTTCTTT	CASRPGQGVQGEAFF	TRBV19	.	TRBJ1-1	TRBD1
TGTGCCAGTAGTATAGGATCAGCGGGAGCTTACAATGAGCAGTTCTTC	CASSIGSAGAYNEQFF	TRBV19	few	TRBJ2-1	TRBD2
TGTGCCAGCGGCAGGGGGGGTTACAATGAGCAGTTCTTC	CASGRGGYNEQFF	TRBV7-7	.	TRBJ2-1	.
TGTGCCAGCAGCGTAGGCGCCGGCGAGCAGTACTTC	CASSVGAGEQYF	TRBV9	few	TRBJ2-7	.
TGCGCCAGCAGCCCTTCGAACGGGCTCACCTACAATGAGCAGTTCTTC	CASSPSNGLTYNEQFF	TRBV5-1	.	TRBJ2-1	.
TGCAGTGCTAGTGGCCGGGGGGGTGAGACCCAGTACTTC	CSASGRGGETQYF	TRBV20-1	.	TRBJ2-5	TRBD2
TGTGCCAGCAGCTGGATAGCGGGAGTATCGGAGACCCAGTACTTC	CASSWIAGVSETQYF	TRBV5-5	.	TRBJ2-5	TRBD2
TGTGCCAGCAGCTTAGCCCGGACAGGGACGAACACTGAAGCTTTCTTT	CASSLARTGTNTEAFF	TRBV7-9	.	TRBJ1-1	TRBD1
TGTGCCAGCAGCTTAGCAGAGAAGACCCAGTACTTC	CASSLAEKTQYF	TRBV7-9	few	TRBJ2-5	.
TGTGCCAGCAGGGAGACAGGATCTAGTGAAAAACTGTTTTTT	CASRETGSSEKLFF	TRBV6-5	.	TRBJ1-4	.
TGCGCCAGCAGCTTGGCGGTCGGAGGCGCAAGTGGAGAGACCCAGTACTTC	CASSLAVGGASGETQYF	TRBV5-1	.	TRBJ2-5	.
TGCAGTGCTAGGCGGGAAGAGACCCAGTACTTC	CSARREETQYF	TRBV20-1	few	TRBJ2-5	.
TGTGCCACCAGTGATCGACAGGGGGATGGCTACACCTTC	CATSDRQGDGYTF	TRBV24-1	.	TRBJ1-2	TRBD1
TGTGCCAGCAGCCTCTCCTCTCCACGGGTGGGAGATACGCAGTATTTT	CASSLSSPRVGDTQYF	TRBV7-6	.	TRBJ2-3	.
TGCGCCAGCAGCTTGGGACCAGGGACTTCTAACTATGGCTACACCTTC	CASSLGPGTSNYGYTF	TRBV5-1	few	TRBJ1-2	.
TGTGCCAGCAGCTTGTCGAATGGCCATGAGCAGTTCTTC	CASSLSNGHEQFF	TRBV7-3	few	TRBJ2-1	.
TGTGCCAGTAGTCCAGTCAGACCGGCGGGAACTGAAGCTTTCTTT	CASSPVRPAGTEAFF	TRBV19	.	TRBJ1-1	.
TGCGCCAGCAGCTCGGACAGGGCGATCCGCCACTATGGCTACACCTTC	CASSSDRAIRHYGYTF	TRBV5-1	.	TRBJ1-2	TRBD1